Each of the 5 T cell receptor beta chains below was sequenced from the same sample in a study of cytomegalovirus exposure and HLA in healthy donors. Clones were sequenced by immunoSEQ multiplex PCR, and TCRdb holds only the in-frame ones, with some missing. The profile shows 130,000 or so clones, approximately 92% of them singletons. The sequenced sample was PBMCs. These receptors all come from a woman between 18 and 30 years old in good health and CMV-seropositive.

The V gene is TRBV7-6, the J gene TRBJ2-7; the match to TRBD2 covers 7 bases. After removal of 4 bases from V and 4 bases from J, the junction contained 7 bases not matched to a gene. The CDR3 runs to 14 residues. Germline V gene data show CDR1 as SGHVS and CDR2 as FNYEAQ. The CDR3 protein is CASSSMGGRYEQYF. The CDR3 nucleotides read TGTGCCAGCAGCTCGATGGGGGGGAGATACGAGCAGTACTTC.

The rearrangement uses TRBV28 and TRBJ1-2, with D unclear. The CDR3 has 14 amino acids. The V gene lost 5 bases and the J gene lost 1 base, with 11 bases spanning the gap. CDR1 is MDHEN and CDR2 is SYDVKM in the germline V gene. CDR3 in amino acids: CASSPPPVNYGYTF. CDR3 bases: TGTGCCAGCAGTCCCCCCCCAGTTAACTATGGCTACACCTTC.

CDR3 sequence: CASSLEDRSYEQYF. The CDR3 DNA is TGTGCCAGCAGCTTAGAGGACAGATCCTACGAGCAGTACTTC. The J gene is TRBJ2-7, the V gene TRBV7-9; D is possibly TRBD1 (6 bases). Germline CDR1 is SEHNR and CDR2 is FQNEAQ (reference sequence). CDR3 size: 14 residues. V lost 1 base to trimming and J lost 1 base, with 8 bases between them.

The gene calls are TRBV15 and TRBJ2-7; no definite D call. Germline V lookup: CDR1 LNHNV, CDR2 YYDKDF (reference sequence). The germline V and J ends were trimmed by 5 bases and 2 bases, with 10 bases remaining between them. CDR3 length: 13 amino acids. This chain's CDR3 is CATSGTVPYEQYF. DNA for the CDR3: TGTGCCACCAGCGGCACCGTTCCCTACGAGCAGTACTTC.

The chain has TRBV10-3 and TRBJ1-4; D is unresolved. V dropped 3 bases and J dropped 8 bases, with 13 bases sitting between them. Germline V lookup: CDR1 ENHRY, CDR2 SYGVKD. The CDR3 extends over 14 amino acids. DNA of the CDR3: TGTGCCATCAGTGAACTGGGCAGTGGCGAAAAACTGTTTTTT. Translated, it gives CAISELGSGEKLFF.